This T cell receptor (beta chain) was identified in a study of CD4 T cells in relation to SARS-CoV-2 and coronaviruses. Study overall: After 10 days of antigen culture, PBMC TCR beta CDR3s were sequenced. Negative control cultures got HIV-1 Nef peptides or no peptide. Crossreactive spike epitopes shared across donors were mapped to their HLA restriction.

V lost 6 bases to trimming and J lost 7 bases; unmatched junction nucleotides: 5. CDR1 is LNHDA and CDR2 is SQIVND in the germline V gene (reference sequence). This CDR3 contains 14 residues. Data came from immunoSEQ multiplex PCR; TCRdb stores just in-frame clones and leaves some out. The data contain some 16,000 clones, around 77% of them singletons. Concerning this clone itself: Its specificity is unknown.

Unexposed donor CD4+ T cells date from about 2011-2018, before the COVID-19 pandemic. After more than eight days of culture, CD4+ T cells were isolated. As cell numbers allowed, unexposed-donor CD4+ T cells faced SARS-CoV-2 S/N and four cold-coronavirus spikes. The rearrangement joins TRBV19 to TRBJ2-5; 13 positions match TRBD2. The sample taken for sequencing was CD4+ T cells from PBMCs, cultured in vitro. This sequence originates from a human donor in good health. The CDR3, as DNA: TGTGCCAGTAGCAGGACTAGCGGGAGTATGACCCAGTACTTC. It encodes CASSRTSGSMTQYF.